Sequencing of this T cell receptor beta chain was carried out in a study of T cell changes during pregnancy in multiple sclerosis. Some clones are missing from TCRdb's copy, which holds only in-frame ones; the method was immunoSEQ multiplex PCR. Of about 55,000 clones in the sample, over 80% were seen once. This clonotype was obtained from a female donor with multiple sclerosis, enrolled in a pregnancy study. This specimen consisted of CD4+ T cells from peripheral blood mononuclear cells, obtained in the first trimester of pregnancy.

CDR3 nucleotide sequence: TGTGCCAGCAGCTTAAGTATCCCGGGGAGCTCACCCCTCCACTTT. Protein product: CASSLSIPGSSPLHF. The rearrangement joins TRBV7-3 to TRBJ1-6; D is unclear. The CDR3 extends over 15 amino acids. The V gene's germline CDR1 is SGHTA and CDR2 FQGTGA. Trimming pared 1 base from V and 10 bases from J, leaving 14 bases between.